The clone carrying this T cell receptor beta chain appeared many times. Its matching antigen is unknown. This sample is drawn from a study of radiotherapy plus CTLA-4 blockade in lung cancer. Whole-study results and caveats: An expansion of tumor-derived TCR clones occurred in blood after radiotherapy plus ipilimumab.

Only in-frame clones appear in the TCRdb table, and some are missing; sequencing was by immunoSEQ multiplex PCR. The sample carries 35,000 to 55,000 clones, roughly two thirds recorded once. Germline V gives CDR1 SGDLS, CDR2 YYNGEE. The CDR3 runs to 15 residues. V gave up 0 bases and J gave up 1 base; unmatched junction bases: 3. The V and J genes are TRBV9 and TRBJ1-1; 7 positions match TRBD1. Specimen: peripheral blood, collected from a patient treated with radiotherapy plus ipilimumab. The origin of this receptor is a human donor with non-small cell lung cancer who had a partial response to radiotherapy plus ipilimumab. The DNA of the CDR3 is TGTGCCAGCAGCGTAGCCAGGGGGTCGAACACTGAAGCTTTCTTT. Translation: CASSVARGSNTEAFF.